This T cell receptor beta chain was identified in a study of blood T cells in healthy people across ages. General observations from the study: Expanded clonotype changes were possibly confounded by unknown donor CMV status.

The CDR3 is made up of 15 amino acids. Between the trimmed V and J ends, which lost 1 base and 9 bases, there was a span of 16 bases. CDR1 MGHRA and CDR2 YSYEKL come from the germline V gene. With respect to this clonotype: Its antigen is still unknown.

A second about 6 to 12 cycle PCR used barcoded and J-beta primers. Every sample produced at least 3 million CDR3-containing paired-end reads. TCRdb re-called the 5' RACE reads through MiXCR, storing one row per CDR3 protein. The data show approximately 800,000 distinct CDR3 sequences, roughly 25% seen once. Healthy individuals of Caucasian origin from Russia, aged about 6 to 100, served as donors. Per-sample PBMC isolation yielded at least 6.5 million cells. The same specimen was also included in a second study, on T cells of mothers and their children.

The receptor was isolated from a boy younger than 18 in good health. The rearrangement links TRBV4-1 to TRBJ2-1, with D hard to call. Sequencing was done on a sample of blood. The DNA for the CDR3 is TGCGCCAGCAGCCAAGTAGGATACTTGACGGCTGAGCAGTTCTTC. Its translation is CASSQVGYLTAEQFF.